These 20 T cell receptor beta chains were sequenced from one sample in a study of T cells in Graves' hyperthyroidism and ophthalmopathy. Amplification yielded TCR beta CDR3 regions, with RNA transcripts as the source. Initially, a first-round RT-PCR of the TCR CDR3 employed the HTBI primer set. TCRdb re-called the multiplex PCR reads with MiXCR, one entry per CDR3 protein. The data contain about 640,000 distinct CDR3 sequences, roughly 20% of them singletons. The source material was blood. Every receptor here comes from a man aged 30 to 39 with Graves' ophthalmopathy.

This chain links TRBV9 with TRBJ2-7; D is perhaps TRBD2 (6 bases). V gave up 3 bases and J gave up 2 bases, with 12 bases separating them. There are 14 residues in the CDR3. Germline CDR1 reads SGDLS; CDR2 reads YYNGEE. The CDR3 DNA sequence: TGTGCCAGCAGCGGGGACTTTAATCCCTACGAGCAGTACTTC. The encoded protein is CASSGDFNPYEQYF.

This chain links TRBV3-1 with TRBJ2-7, with D possibly called TRBD1 or TRBD2 (5 bases each). Between the trimmed V and J ends, which lost 4 bases and 3 bases, there was a span of 16 bases. Germline loops: CDR1 LGHDT, CDR2 YNNKEL (reference sequence). This CDR3 spans 15 amino acids. CDR3: CASSPPGPAVYEQYF. CDR3 DNA sequence: TGTGCCAGCAGCCCGCCGGGACCAGCGGTCTACGAGCAGTACTTC.

In regard to this clonotype: A read error may explain this, as a much larger clone is one base away. The genes are TRBV7-2 and TRBJ2-1, with D perhaps matching TRBD2 (5 bases). With the DNA end fitting TRBJ2-7 better, the J assignment may be wrong. The CDR3 spans 16 residues. CDR1 SGHTA and CDR2 FQGNSA come from the germline V gene. The CDR3 here is CASSLDSLRVYNEQYF. CDR3 DNA sequence: TGTGCCAGCAGCTTAGATTCCTTGCGGGTTTACAATGAGCAGTACTTC.

V is TRBV28 and J is TRBJ2-1; TRBD1 aligns across 11 bases. V dropped 10 bases and J dropped 3; count of bases not matched to a gene: 20. Germline V lookup: CDR1 MDHEN, CDR2 SYDVKM. The CDR3 length is 19 residues. The DNA of the CDR3 is TGTGCCACTTCGACCGGGACAGGGGGGGCGGGAGGGCTCTACAATGAGCAGTTCTTC. It specifies CATSTGTGGAGGLYNEQFF.

About this clonotype: The junction departs from the called germline gene at one end, perhaps through a read error. This chain joins TRBV6-2 or TRBV6-3 and TRBJ1-2; tentative D call: TRBD1 (5 bases). This CDR3 contains 15 residues. The V gene's germline CDR1 is MNHEY and CDR2 SVGEGT. Written as DNA, the CDR3 is TGTGCCAGCAGTTACTCGACGGCAAGGGACTATAGCTACACCTTC. It translates to CASSYSTARDYSYTF.

This clonotype was counted a few times. The rearrangement links TRBV5-1 to TRBJ2-1, with TRBD2 matching over 9 bases. The V gene end was trimmed by 5 bases and the J gene end by 2 bases; junction bases not matched to a gene: 5. CDR1 and CDR2 (germline): SGHRS, YFSETQ. The CDR3 length is 15 residues. The CDR3 loop reads CASSFSGSPYNEQFF. CDR3 DNA: TGCGCCAGCAGTTTTAGCGGGAGCCCCTACAATGAGCAGTTCTTC.

This clonotype was found a few times. This chain's CDR3 is CATSTGQVLDGYTF. For the CDR3, the DNA is TGTGCCACCAGCACAGGACAGGTACTTGATGGCTACACCTTC. This sequence joins TRBV15 and TRBJ1-2; 7 nucleotides match TRBD1. CDR1 is LNHNV and CDR2 is YYDKDF in the germline V gene (reference sequence). V was pared by 4 bases and J by 6 bases, with 8 bases of the junction left unmatched. CDR3 length: 14 amino acids.

The chain recombines TRBV7-6 with TRBJ2-2; possible D gene TRBD2, 6 bases. The CDR3 extends over 13 amino acids. Germline V gene data show CDR1 as SGHVS and CDR2 as FNYEAQ. Trimming shortened V by 7 bases and J by 5 bases, and 11 bases separated the two germline ends. CDR3 in amino acids: CASNQGGTGELFF. In nucleotides, the CDR3 is TGTGCCAGCAATCAGGGAGGTACCGGGGAGCTGTTTTTT.

The V call is TRBV7-2, the J call TRBJ1-1; no clear D gene. The CDR3 runs to 13 residues. V lost 1 base, J lost 5 bases, and 8 bases lay in between. CDR1 and CDR2 from the germline V gene are SGHTA and FQGNSA. CDR3 loop: CASSLVVETEAFF. The CDR3 DNA sequence: TGTGCCAGCAGCTTAGTGGTAGAGACTGAAGCTTTCTTT.

This clonotype was found a few times. V usage is TRBV20-1 and J usage is TRBJ1-2; the D gene is possibly TRBD1 (6 bases). The CDR3 extends over 12 amino acids. CDR1 DFQATT and CDR2 SNEGSKA come from the germline V gene (reference sequence). V lost 5 bases, J lost 1 base, and 8 bases lay in between. CDR3 protein: CSAGDNNYGYTF. For the CDR3, the DNA is TGCAGTGCTGGGGACAATAACTATGGCTACACCTTC.

This sequence joins TRBV6-1 and TRBJ1-5; maybe TRBD1 (5 bases). With 7 bases removed from V and 0 bases from J, the gap between germline ends came to 13 bases. This CDR3 region has 15 residues. Germline V CDR1 and CDR2: MNHNS, SASEGT. The DNA of the CDR3 is TGTGCCAGCAAAGAGGGGTACTATAGCAATCAGCCCCAGCATTTT. It specifies CASKEGYYSNQPQHF.

This clonotype was recorded many times. The chain uses TRBV11-2 and TRBJ2-1; 11 bases are shared with TRBD2. This CDR3 is built from 19 residues. V trimming: 4 bases; J trimming: 5 bases; junction bases outside the gene matches: 16. Germline CDR1 SGHAT, CDR2 FQNNGV. CDR3 loop: CASSSVGRGQTSGNNEQFF. In DNA form, the CDR3 reads TGTGCCAGCAGCTCGGTCGGCAGGGGGCAGACTAGCGGGAACAATGAGCAGTTCTTC.

This clonotype came up a few times. The CDR3 protein is CASSYGTETYEQYF. As DNA, the CDR3 is TGTGCCAGCAGTTACGGGACAGAGACCTACGAGCAGTACTTC. This sequence joins TRBV6-2 or TRBV6-3 and TRBJ2-7; 7 bases fit TRBD1. After removal of 2 bases from V and 2 bases from J, the junction contained 3 bases not matched to a gene. Germline V gene data show CDR1 as MNHEY and CDR2 as SVGEGT. The length of the CDR3 is 14 residues.

This clonotype was recorded many times. The genes are TRBV28 and TRBJ1-5, with D possibly being TRBD1 (6 bases). CDR1 and CDR2 from the germline V gene are MDHEN and SYDVKM. Trimming took 6 bases from V and 4 from J, leaving 16 bases between them. The length of the CDR3 is 15 residues. The CDR3 DNA reads as TGTGCCAGCAGGGGGGCCACCCTTGGGAATCAGCCCCAGCATTTT. It translates to CASRGATLGNQPQHF.

This clonotype showed up just a few times. The rearrangement uses TRBV29-1 and TRBJ2-3; 11 bases fit TRBD1. CDR3 length: 13 amino acids. The trim removed 7 bases at V and 4 bases at J, leaving 4 bases unmatched. The V gene's germline CDR1 is SQVTM and CDR2 ANQGSEA. The CDR3 DNA is TGCAGCGGTGGACAGGGGGCGGCAGATACGCAGTATTTT. This codes for CSGGQGAADTQYF.

The table lists this clonotype with a few counts. The V call is TRBV5-8, the J call TRBJ1-1; 7 bases match TRBD1. Germline loops: CDR1 SGHTS, CDR2 YDEGEE. The CDR3 is 14 residues long. J was trimmed by 6 bases and V by 4 bases; bases with no gene match: 9. CDR3 DNA sequence: TGTGCCAGCAGCGACTCCAGGGGGTCGGCTGAAGCTTTCTTT. Its protein product is CASSDSRGSAEAFF.

This clonotype appeared a few times. CDR3 nucleotides: TGTGCCAGCAGCGTAGTGGAGGGGAGTGGCTACACCTTC. Translating gives CASSVVEGSGYTF. J is TRBJ1-2 and V is TRBV9; possibly TRBD1 for D (5 bases). The length of the CDR3 is 13 residues. Germline loops: CDR1 SGDLS, CDR2 YYNGEE. Trimming removed 0 bases at V and 7 bases at J, with 10 bases between.

This rearrangement joins TRBV15 to TRBJ2-1; TRBD2 is a possible D gene (5 bases). The CDR3 is made up of 16 amino acids. Trimming removed 4 bases from V and 5 bases from J, with 18 bases in between. Germline CDR1 is LNHNV and CDR2 is YYDKDF (reference sequence). The CDR3 coding sequence is TGTGCCACCAGCATCCCGGGAAGACTTTTTGACAATGAGCAGTTCTTC. Amino acids: CATSIPGRLFDNEQFF.

The V and J genes are TRBV5-8 and TRBJ1-1; D ambiguous. Per germline, CDR1 SGHTS and CDR2 YDEGEE. The CDR3 runs 16 residues. V was cut by 0 bases and J by 1 base, with 13 bases left in between. The CDR3 is CASSLEPFQRNTEAFF. CDR3 coding DNA: TGTGCCAGCAGCTTGGAGCCCTTCCAGAGGAACACTGAAGCTTTCTTT.

The chain has TRBV28 and TRBJ2-6; either TRBD1 or TRBD2 may fit D (5 bases each). Germline loops: CDR1 MDHEN, CDR2 SYDVKM. CDR3 length equals 19 residues. With 4 bases removed from V and 0 bases from J, the gap between germline ends came to 19 bases. The CDR3 DNA reads as TGTGCCAGCAGTTCACTCGAGGGGTTTTACAGCTCTGGGGCCAACGTCCTGACTTTC. It specifies CASSSLEGFYSSGANVLTF.